What follows are 21 T cell receptor beta chains derived from one specimen sequenced in a study of blood T cell repertoires in COVID-19. TCRdb keeps only in-frame clones here, not all; method: immunoSEQ multiplex PCR. The data show around 170,000 clones, 84% seen once. Sample: PBMCs or T cells enriched from blood (not recorded which). The receptors come from a man aged 50 or older who had recovered from COVID-19.

The rearrangement links TRBV7-9 to TRBJ1-1; possibly TRBD1 for D (5 bases). Germline V lookup: CDR1 SEHNR, CDR2 FQNEAQ (reference sequence). This CDR3 has 14 amino acids. V was shortened by 4 bases and J by 11 bases, with 20 bases between the two germline ends. Here the CDR3 reads CASSSQPVQGSAFF. The CDR3 DNA reads TGTGCCAGCAGCTCGCAACCCGTGCAGGGTTCCGCTTTCTTT.

This sequence joins TRBV27 and TRBJ2-3, with 11 bases fitting TRBD2. The ends lost 5 bases at V and 0 bases at J; junction bases unmatched: 13. CDR1 and CDR2 from the germline V gene are MNHEY and SMNVEV (reference sequence). This CDR3 is 19 amino acids long. CDR3 region: CASSARRSGLAESTDTQYF. In DNA form, the CDR3 reads TGTGCCAGCAGTGCGCGAAGATCGGGACTAGCGGAAAGCACAGATACGCAGTATTTT.

This sequence joins TRBV5-1 and TRBJ1-6; maybe TRBD1 (6 bases). Deletions cut 1 base from V and 1 base from J, with 9 bases between. The length of the CDR3 is 16 residues. From germline, CDR1 is SGHRS and CDR2 YFSETQ. The CDR3 region has the DNA TGCGCCAGCAGCTTGAGTCAGGGGTCCTATAATTCACCCCTCCACTTT. It specifies CASSLSQGSYNSPLHF.

This rearrangement joins TRBV5-1 to TRBJ2-6; perhaps TRBD1 as D (7 bases). V was shortened by 0 bases and J by 1 base, with 11 bases between the two germline ends. The CDR3 contains 17 residues. The V gene's germline CDR1 is SGHRS and CDR2 YFSETQ. CDR3 sequence: CASSLGGTVSGANVLTF. CDR3 coding DNA: TGCGCCAGCAGCTTGGGCGGGACAGTTTCTGGGGCCAACGTCCTGACTTTC.

CDR3 sequence: CASSDGTGAYNSPLHF. In DNA form, the CDR3 reads TGTGCCAGCAGTGATGGGACAGGGGCGTATAATTCACCCCTCCACTTT. This chain connects TRBV25-1 to TRBJ1-6; TRBD1 matches at 10 bases. CDR1 and CDR2 from the germline V gene are MGHDK and SYGVNS. J was trimmed by 4 bases and V by 3 bases; bases with no gene match: 3. The CDR3 has 16 amino acids.

The CDR3 sequence is CASSGQQGRRNTIYF. DNA for the CDR3: TGTGCCAGCAGCGGCCAACAGGGACGGAGAAACACCATATATTTT. The chain couples TRBV9 to TRBJ1-3, with a tentative D call TRBD1 (6 bases). Trimming took 3 bases from V and 5 from J, leaving 15 bases between them. The CDR3 spans 15 residues. Germline CDR1 is SGDLS and CDR2 is YYNGEE.

V usage is TRBV5-5 and J usage is TRBJ2-5; maybe TRBD1 (6 bases). This CDR3 is built from 15 residues. Germline loops: CDR1 SGHKS, CDR2 YYEKEE (reference sequence). V shed 1 base and J shed 3 bases, with 13 bases lying between them. The CDR3 DNA follows: TGTGCCAGCAGCTTGACTCAGGGACATAAAGAGACCCAGTACTTC. Protein sequence: CASSLTQGHKETQYF.

The chain combines TRBV5-4 with TRBJ1-1; 8 positions agree with TRBD1. The CDR3 is 16 residues long. V shed 4 bases and J 1 base; nucleotides not matched to a gene: 9. The germline CDR1 and CDR2 sequences are SGHNT and YYREEE (reference sequence). The CDR3 is CASSTGGRFTNTEAFF. The CDR3, as DNA: TGTGCCAGCAGCACAGGGGGGAGGTTTACGAACACTGAAGCTTTCTTT.

The rearrangement links TRBV11-2 to TRBJ2-7; 8 bases agree with TRBD1. The CDR3 is 17 residues long. V lost 1 base and J lost 1; bases outside the gene matches: 9. The germline CDR1 and CDR2 sequences are SGHAT and FQNNGV. CDR3 amino acids: CASSLGPTGGLSYEQYF. DNA for the CDR3: TGTGCCAGCAGCTTAGGGCCAACAGGGGGTTTGTCCTACGAGCAGTACTTC. Using reference TRBV11-2 and TRBJ2-7 for the parts outside the CDR3, the full variable domain is EAGVAQSPRYKIIEKRQSVAFWCNPISGHATLYWYQQILGQGPKLLIQFQNNGVVDDSQLPKDRFSAERLKGVDSTLKIQPAKLEDSAVYLCASSLGPTGGLSYEQYFGPGTRLTVT.

The chain employs TRBV7-2 and TRBJ2-1; 14 bases fit TRBD2. The CDR3 contains 19 residues. Trimming cost V 4 bases and J 0 bases; bases outside gene matches: 8. Germline lookup yields CDR1 SGHTA and CDR2 FQGNSA. The CDR3 bases are TGTGCCAGCAGCTCCCCGGGACTAGCGGGGGCCTTCTCCTACAATGAGCAGTTCTTC. Translated, it gives CASSSPGLAGAFSYNEQFF.

This clone was observed a few times. The CDR3 is CASSEIRGVGTEAFF. CDR3 sequence (DNA): TGTGCCAGCAGTGAAATTAGGGGTGTAGGCACTGAAGCTTTCTTT. V and J are TRBV6-1 and TRBJ1-1; the D gene is possibly TRBD1 (5 bases). V dropped 2 bases and J dropped 4 bases, with 14 bases sitting between them. The germline gives CDR1 MNHNS, CDR2 SASEGT. This CDR3 has 15 amino acids.

Turning to this clone: A read error may explain this, as a much larger clone is one base away. CDR3 in amino acids: CASSAGGPNTGELFF. The CDR3 DNA sequence: TGTGCCAGCAGCGCCGGGGGGCCGAACACCGGGGAGCTGTTTTTT. The chain joins TRBV9 to TRBJ2-2, with a possible D match to TRBD2 (7 bases). The length of the CDR3 is 15 residues. V dropped 3 bases and J dropped 0 bases, with 9 bases sitting between them. Germline V gene sequence: CDR1 SGDLS, CDR2 YYNGEE. Full variable domain (outside the CDR3, taken from reference TRBV9 and TRBJ2-2): DSGVTQTPKHLITATGQRVTLRCSPRSGDLSVYWYQQSLDQGLQFLIQYYNGEERAKGNILERFSAQQFPDLHSELNLSSLELGDSALYFCASSAGGPNTGELFFGEGSRLTVL.

This chain joins TRBV11-1 and TRBJ2-5, with 11 bases identical to TRBD2. V lost 3 bases to trimming and J lost 2 bases; unmatched junction nucleotides: 2. This CDR3 contains 15 residues. Germline V gene sequence: CDR1 SGHAT, CDR2 FQDESV (reference sequence). CDR3 coding DNA: TGTGCCAGCAGCTTGGCTAGCGGGGGGCAAGAGACCCAGTACTTC. Translating gives CASSLASGGQETQYF.

The chain employs TRBV27 and TRBJ1-3, with no clear D. Germline V CDR1 and CDR2: MNHEY, SMNVEV (reference sequence). V shed 2 bases and J shed 4 bases, with 6 bases lying between them. This CDR3 contains 13 residues. The DNA for the CDR3 is TGTGCCAGCAGTTTAAATCGGGGAAACACCATATATTTT. Protein: CASSLNRGNTIYF.

The chain joins TRBV18 to TRBJ1-5; TRBD1 agrees at 10 bases. The CDR3 totals 17 residues. V was clipped by 6 bases and J by 3 bases; unmatched bases: 11. The germline V gene encodes CDR1 KGHSH and CDR2 LQKENI. The CDR3 coding sequence is TGTGCCAGCTCTCCTCGGAGGGACAGGGGCAACAATCAGCCCCAGCATTTT. This sequence encodes CASSPRRDRGNNQPQHF.

The chain couples TRBV4-2 to TRBJ2-3; 11 bases are shared with TRBD2. This CDR3 is 16 amino acids long. Unmatched junction bases numbered 3, after V lost 4 bases and J lost 0 bases. Germline V lookup: CDR1 LGHNA, CDR2 YNFKEQ. The CDR3 here is CASSPTSGESTDTQYF. CDR3 DNA: TGTGCCAGCAGCCCGACTAGCGGGGAGAGCACAGATACGCAGTATTTT.

The V call is TRBV18, the J call TRBJ1-1; possible D gene TRBD1, 6 bases. The CDR3 has 13 amino acids. Germline loops: CDR1 KGHSH, CDR2 LQKENI. The germline V and J ends were trimmed by 8 bases and 5 bases, with 15 bases remaining between them. The CDR3 bases are TGTGCCAGCGCCGCCGCACAGGGTACTGAAGCTTTCTTT. Protein: CASAAAQGTEAFF.

CDR3 loop: CASSVGSGYGYTF. In nucleotides, the CDR3 is TGTGCCAGCAGCGTAGGGTCAGGCTATGGCTACACCTTC. The chain combines TRBV9 with TRBJ1-2; D unclear. V was pared by 0 bases and J by 4 bases, with 7 bases between. The CDR3 has 13 residues. Germline V gene lookup returns CDR1 SGDLS and CDR2 YYNGEE.

This chain joins TRBV4-1 and TRBJ1-2; D gene ambiguous. Germline CDR1 MGHRA, CDR2 YSYEKL. The CDR3 consists of 15 residues. With 4 bases removed from V and 5 bases from J, the gap between germline ends came to 17 bases. The CDR3: CASSRTGEVEYGYTF. DNA for the CDR3: TGCGCCAGCAGCCGTACCGGGGAGGTGGAGTATGGCTACACCTTC.

This rearrangement joins TRBV9 to TRBJ1-3, with 7 bases matching TRBD1. This CDR3 contains 17 residues. Germline lookup yields CDR1 SGDLS and CDR2 YYNGEE. The V segment lost 3 bases and the J segment 1 base; nucleotides outside the gene matches: 10. This CDR3 is CASSGESLGQSGNTIYF. The CDR3 region has the DNA TGTGCCAGCAGCGGAGAATCACTGGGACAGTCTGGAAACACCATATATTTT.

The chain uses TRBV7-3 and TRBJ2-1; 8 bases agree with TRBD1. V lost 5 bases, J lost 8 bases, and 11 bases stayed unmatched. CDR3 length equals 15 residues. Germline CDR1 is SGHTA and CDR2 is FQGTGA. CDR3 in amino acids: CASSPLQGAWDEQFF. The CDR3 DNA follows: TGTGCCAGCAGCCCTCTGCAGGGGGCATGGGATGAGCAGTTCTTC.